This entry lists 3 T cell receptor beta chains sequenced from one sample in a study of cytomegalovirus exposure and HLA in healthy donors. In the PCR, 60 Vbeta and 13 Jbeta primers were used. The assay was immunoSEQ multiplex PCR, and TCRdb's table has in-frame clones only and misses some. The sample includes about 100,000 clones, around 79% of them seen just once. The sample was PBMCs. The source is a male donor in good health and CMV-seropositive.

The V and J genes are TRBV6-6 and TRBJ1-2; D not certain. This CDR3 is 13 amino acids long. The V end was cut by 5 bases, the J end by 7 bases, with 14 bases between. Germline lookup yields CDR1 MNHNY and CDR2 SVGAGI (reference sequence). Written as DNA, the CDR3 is TGTGCCAGCAGTCAGACGGGAGAAAGTGGCTACACCTTC. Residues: CASSQTGESGYTF.

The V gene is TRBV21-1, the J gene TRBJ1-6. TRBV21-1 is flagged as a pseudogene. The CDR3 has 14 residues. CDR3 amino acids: CASSLPSINSPLHF. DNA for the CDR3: TGTGCCAGCAGTCTCCCGAGCATTAATTCACCCCTCCACTTT.

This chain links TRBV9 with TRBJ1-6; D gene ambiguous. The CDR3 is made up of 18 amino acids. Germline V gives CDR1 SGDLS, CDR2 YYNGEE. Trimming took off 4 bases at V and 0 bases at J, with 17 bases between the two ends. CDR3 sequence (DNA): TGTGCCAGCAGCCGAACTCAGAGGGAAAGCTCCTATAATTCACCCCTCCACTTT. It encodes CASSRTQRESSYNSPLHF.